The source of this T cell receptor beta chain is a study of T-cell memory formation after mild COVID-19. Study overall: Among the donors, TCR clusters were largely specific to each donor. Study-wide points: Detection of some responders pre-infection suggested pre-existing cross-reactive memory T cells participated.

This clonotype was seen ten or more times. Its antigen is unknown. V lost 4 bases and J lost 2; bases outside the gene matches: 2. The CDR3 is 16 residues long. Germline V gene sequence: CDR1 MGHRA, CDR2 YSYEKL. 5'RACE primed at constant segments yielded TCR alpha and TCR beta cDNA libraries bearing sample barcodes and UMIs. One entry per CDR3 protein results from TCRdb running MiXCR on the 5' RACE reads. The sample has fewer than 700,000 distinct CDR3 sequences; 20% to 25% are singletons. The sample was PBMCs or a T cell subset sorted from them (not recorded which). The TCR was taken from an adult woman who had mild COVID-19 (a few samples of this study predate the infection). Cell type and time point are not known. This chain links TRBV4-1 with TRBJ2-5; 15 bases map to TRBD2. The CDR3 region is CASSRGLAGGQETQYF. CDR3 DNA sequence: TGCGCCAGCAGCCGGGGACTAGCGGGGGGTCAAGAGACCCAGTACTTC.